Given below is one T cell receptor (beta chain) in context. Its cognate antigen is unknown. The source of the sample is a study of blood T cells in healthy people across ages. Points from the study as a whole: Strong correlation linked observed beta diversity and percent naive T cells. As age increased, TCR beta diversity per million T cells fell in a roughly linear fashion.

Alongside a J-beta primer mix, a sample-barcoded 5' primer served in a second PCR lasting about 7 to 12 cycles. TCRdb re-called the 5' RACE reads through MiXCR, storing one row per CDR3 protein. The table includes more than 650,000 distinct CDR3 sequences, roughly 20% detected once. The CDR3 has 14 amino acids. Per the germline V gene, CDR1 is SGHNT and CDR2 is YENEEA. V lost 8 bases to trimming and J lost 4 bases, with 17 bases between them. The chain links TRBV11-3 to TRBJ2-5, with D unresolved. The receptor's source is a man between 65 and 85 years old in good health. Sequencing was done on a sample of blood. The CDR3 sequence: CASGSVGIGETQYF. The CDR3 DNA reads as TGTGCCAGCGGGTCAGTCGGAATAGGAGAGACCCAGTACTTC.